The entry below describes one T cell receptor beta chain. Its antigen is not known. CD4+CD25+CD127- Tregs, CD4+CD25- non-Tregs, CD4 and CD8 cells were sorted. The protocol was immunoSEQ multiplex PCR, while the TCRdb copy is restricted to in-frame clones and leaves out a portion. This sample has under 95,000 clones, with approximately 89% found just once. This specimen comes from a study of Tregs in tolerant kidney transplant recipients. Study-level results: Biological reproducibility was not directly addressed, but technical replication error appeared minimal. For some patients, primers changed over time, blocking nucleotide-level comparison. Tregs expanded with activated donor B cells seemed most donor-specific.

V gave up 5 bases and J gave up 1 base, with 6 bases separating them. Germline V gene lookup returns CDR1 MNHEY and CDR2 SVGAGI. This CDR3 is built from 13 residues. The sequences come from Tregs from blood, collected before the transplant. The chain uses TRBV6-5 and TRBJ2-4; D uncertain. The TCR was taken from a human donor who received a combined kidney and bone marrow transplant. CDR3 in amino acids: CASSPRAKNIQYF. The CDR3 DNA sequence: TGTGCCAGCAGTCCCCGCGCCAAAAACATTCAGTACTTC.